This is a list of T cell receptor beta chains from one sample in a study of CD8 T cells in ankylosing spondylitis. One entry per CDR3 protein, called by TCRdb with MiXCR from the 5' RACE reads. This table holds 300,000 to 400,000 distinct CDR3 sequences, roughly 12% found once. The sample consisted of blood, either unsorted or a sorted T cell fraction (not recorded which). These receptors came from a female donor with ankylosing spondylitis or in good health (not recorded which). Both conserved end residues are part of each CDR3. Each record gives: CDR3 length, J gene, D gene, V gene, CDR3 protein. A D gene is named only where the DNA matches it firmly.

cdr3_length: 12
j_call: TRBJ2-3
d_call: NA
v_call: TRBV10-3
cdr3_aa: CAISELGDTQYF

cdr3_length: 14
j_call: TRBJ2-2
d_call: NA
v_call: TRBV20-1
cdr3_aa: CSANYQGSTGELFF

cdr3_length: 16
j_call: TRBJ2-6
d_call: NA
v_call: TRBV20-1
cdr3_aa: CSARDWDLSGANVLTF

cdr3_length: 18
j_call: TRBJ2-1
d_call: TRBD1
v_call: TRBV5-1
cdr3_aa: CASNKLPLWTGSYNEQFF

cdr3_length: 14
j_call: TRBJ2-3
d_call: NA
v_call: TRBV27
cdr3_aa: CASSLDWKPDTQYF

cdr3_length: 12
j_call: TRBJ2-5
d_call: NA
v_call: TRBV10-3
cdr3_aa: CAISDVGETQYF

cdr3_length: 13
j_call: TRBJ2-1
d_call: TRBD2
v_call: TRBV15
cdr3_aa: CATSSGVYNEQFF

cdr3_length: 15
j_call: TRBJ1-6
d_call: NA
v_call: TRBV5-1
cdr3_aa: CASSLQGPYNSPLHF

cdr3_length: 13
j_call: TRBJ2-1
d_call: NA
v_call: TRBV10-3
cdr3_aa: CAITPGKGGEQFF

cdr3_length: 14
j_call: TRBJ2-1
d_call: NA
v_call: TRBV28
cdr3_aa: CASSFRGTYNEQFF

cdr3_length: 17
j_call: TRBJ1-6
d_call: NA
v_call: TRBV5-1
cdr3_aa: CASSRDRRSSYNSPLHF

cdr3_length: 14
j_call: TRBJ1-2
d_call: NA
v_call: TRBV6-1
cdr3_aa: CASSQGGFLYGYTF

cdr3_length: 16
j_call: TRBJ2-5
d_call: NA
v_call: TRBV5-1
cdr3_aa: CASSWDTTGNRETQYF

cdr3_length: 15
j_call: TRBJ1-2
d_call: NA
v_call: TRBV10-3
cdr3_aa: CAISSADKPNYGYTF

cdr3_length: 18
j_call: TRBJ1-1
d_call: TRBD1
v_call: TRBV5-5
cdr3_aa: CASSLVRIDRVRGPEAFF

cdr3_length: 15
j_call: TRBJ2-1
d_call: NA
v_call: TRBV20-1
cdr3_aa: CSARDTVYSYNEQFF

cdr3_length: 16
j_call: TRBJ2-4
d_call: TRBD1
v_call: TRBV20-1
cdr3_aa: CSAGGPPTGDKNIQYF

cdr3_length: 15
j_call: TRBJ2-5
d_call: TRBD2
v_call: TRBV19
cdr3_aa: CASSISAGGLETQYF

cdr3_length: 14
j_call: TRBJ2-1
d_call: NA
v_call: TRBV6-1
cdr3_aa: CASSEGYSGHEQFF

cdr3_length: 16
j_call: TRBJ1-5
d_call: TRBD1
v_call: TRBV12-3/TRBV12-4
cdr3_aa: CASSSGTGGPFQPQHF

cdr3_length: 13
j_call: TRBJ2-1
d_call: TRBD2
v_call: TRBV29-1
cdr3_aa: CSAGTSGSQEQFF

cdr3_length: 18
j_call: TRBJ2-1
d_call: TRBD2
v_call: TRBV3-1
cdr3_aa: CASSQGLTGLASYNEQFF

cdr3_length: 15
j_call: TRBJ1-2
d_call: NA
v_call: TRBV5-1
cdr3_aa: CASSSTTGVTYGYTF

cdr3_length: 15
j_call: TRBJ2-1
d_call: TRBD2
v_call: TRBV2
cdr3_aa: CASGGSGGLMDEQFF

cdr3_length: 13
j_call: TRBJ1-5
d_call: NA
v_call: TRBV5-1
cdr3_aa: CASSPGDDQPQHF

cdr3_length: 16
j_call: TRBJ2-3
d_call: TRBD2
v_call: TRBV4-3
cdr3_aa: CASSQGSSGEGATQYF

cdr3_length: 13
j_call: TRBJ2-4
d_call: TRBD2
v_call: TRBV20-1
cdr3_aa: CSARAGGPPSQYF

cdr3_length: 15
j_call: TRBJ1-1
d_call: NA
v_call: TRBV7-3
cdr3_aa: CASSLTGTENTEAFF

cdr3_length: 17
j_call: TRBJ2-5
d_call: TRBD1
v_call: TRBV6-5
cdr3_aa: CASSYLRGRRIGETQYF

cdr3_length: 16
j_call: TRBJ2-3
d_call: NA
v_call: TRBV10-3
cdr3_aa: CAISESTEYGTDTQYF

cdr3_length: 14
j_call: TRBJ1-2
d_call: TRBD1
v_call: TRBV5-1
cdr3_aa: CASSLGQALYGYTF

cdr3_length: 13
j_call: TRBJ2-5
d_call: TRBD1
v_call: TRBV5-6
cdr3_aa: CASSQTGDETQYF

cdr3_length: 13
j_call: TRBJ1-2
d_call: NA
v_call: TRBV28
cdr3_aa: CASSQGIRHGYTF

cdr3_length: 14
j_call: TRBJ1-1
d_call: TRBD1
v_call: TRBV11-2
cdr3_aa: CASSRGQAYTEAFF

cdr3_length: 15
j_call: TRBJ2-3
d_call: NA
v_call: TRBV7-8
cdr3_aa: CASSYLGGLTDTQYF

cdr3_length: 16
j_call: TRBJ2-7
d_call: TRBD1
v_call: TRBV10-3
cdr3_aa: CAISESIQGVVSEQYF

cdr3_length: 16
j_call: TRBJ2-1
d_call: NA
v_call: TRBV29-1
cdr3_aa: CSVEDPGTSSYNEQFF

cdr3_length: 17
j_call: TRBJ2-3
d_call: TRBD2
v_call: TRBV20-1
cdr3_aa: CSARLAGANVPTDTQYF

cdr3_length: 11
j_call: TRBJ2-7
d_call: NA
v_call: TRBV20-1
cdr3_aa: CSARAGYEQYF